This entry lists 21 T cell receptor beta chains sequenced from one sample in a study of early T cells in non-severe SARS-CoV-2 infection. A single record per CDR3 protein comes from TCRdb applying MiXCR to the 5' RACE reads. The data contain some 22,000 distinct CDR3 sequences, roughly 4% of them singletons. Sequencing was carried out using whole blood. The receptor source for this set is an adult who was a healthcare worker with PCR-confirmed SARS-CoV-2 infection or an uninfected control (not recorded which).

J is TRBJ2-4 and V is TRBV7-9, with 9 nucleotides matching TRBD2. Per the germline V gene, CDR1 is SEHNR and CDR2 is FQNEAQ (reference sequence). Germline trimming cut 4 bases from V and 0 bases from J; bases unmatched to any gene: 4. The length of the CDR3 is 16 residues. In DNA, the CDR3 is TGTGCCAGCAGCTCAGGCGGGGGGGAAGCCAAAAACATTCAGTACTTC. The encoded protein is CASSSGGGEAKNIQYF. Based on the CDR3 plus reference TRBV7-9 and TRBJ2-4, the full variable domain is DTGVSQNPRHKITKRGQNVTFRCDPISEHNRLYWYRQTLGQGPEFLTYFQNEAQLEKSRLLSDRFSAERPKGSFSTLEIQRTEQGDSAMYLCASSSGGGEAKNIQYFGAGTRLSVL.

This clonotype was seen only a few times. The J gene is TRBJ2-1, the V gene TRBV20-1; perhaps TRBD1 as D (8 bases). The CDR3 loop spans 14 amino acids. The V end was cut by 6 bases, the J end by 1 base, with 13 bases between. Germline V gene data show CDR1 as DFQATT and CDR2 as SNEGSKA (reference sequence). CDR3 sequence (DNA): TGCAGTGCGAAACAGGGGGGGTCCTACAATGAGCAGTTCTTC. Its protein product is CSAKQGGSYNEQFF.

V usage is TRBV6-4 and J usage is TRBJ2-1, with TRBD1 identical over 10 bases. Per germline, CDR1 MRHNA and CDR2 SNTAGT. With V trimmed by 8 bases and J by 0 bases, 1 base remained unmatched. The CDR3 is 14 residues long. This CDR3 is CASGTGDSYNEQFF. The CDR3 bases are TGTGCCAGCGGGACAGGGGACTCCTACAATGAGCAGTTCTTC.

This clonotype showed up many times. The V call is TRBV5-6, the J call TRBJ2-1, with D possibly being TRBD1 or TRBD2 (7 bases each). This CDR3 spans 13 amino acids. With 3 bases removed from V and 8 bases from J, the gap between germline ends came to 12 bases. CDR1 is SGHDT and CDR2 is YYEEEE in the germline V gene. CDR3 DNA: TGTGCCAGCAGCTCGACAGGGAGGGATGAGCAGTTCTTC. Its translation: CASSSTGRDEQFF.

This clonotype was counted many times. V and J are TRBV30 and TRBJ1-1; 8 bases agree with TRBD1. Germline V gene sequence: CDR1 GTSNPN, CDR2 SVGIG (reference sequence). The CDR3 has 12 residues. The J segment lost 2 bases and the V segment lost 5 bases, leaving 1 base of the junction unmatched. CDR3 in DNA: TGTGCCTGGGGACAGGGAAACACTGAAGCTTTCTTT. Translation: CAWGQGNTEAFF. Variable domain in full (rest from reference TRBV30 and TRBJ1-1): SQTIHQWPATLVQPVGSPLSLECTVEGTSNPNLYWYRQAAGRGLQLLFYSVGIGQISSEVPQNLSASRPQDRQFILSSKKLLLSDSGFYLCAWGQGNTEAFFGQGTRLTVV.

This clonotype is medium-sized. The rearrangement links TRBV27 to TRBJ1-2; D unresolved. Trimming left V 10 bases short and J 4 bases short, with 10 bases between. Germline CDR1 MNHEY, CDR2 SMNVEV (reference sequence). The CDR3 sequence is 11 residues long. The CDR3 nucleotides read TGTGCCACCCTCGTGGGCTATGGCTACACCTTC. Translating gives CATLVGYGYTF.

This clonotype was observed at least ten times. The CDR3 bases are TGCGCCAGCAGCCAAGACAGGGGGGCTACTGGAAACACCATATATTTT. Translated: CASSQDRGATGNTIYF. This chain connects TRBV4-3 to TRBJ1-3; TRBD1 agrees at 7 bases. The CDR3 extends over 16 amino acids. Germline V lookup: CDR1 LGHNA, CDR2 YSLEER. V shed 0 bases, J shed 2 bases, and the junction held 4 bases outside the gene matches.

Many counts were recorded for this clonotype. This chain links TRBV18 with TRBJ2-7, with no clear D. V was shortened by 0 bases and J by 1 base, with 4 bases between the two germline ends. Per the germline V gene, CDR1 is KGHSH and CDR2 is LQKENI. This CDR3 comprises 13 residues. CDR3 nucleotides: TGTGCCAGCTCACCACCCAGATCCTACGAGCAGTACTTC. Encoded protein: CASSPPRSYEQYF. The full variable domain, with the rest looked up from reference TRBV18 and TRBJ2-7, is NAGVMQNPRHLVRRRGQEARLRCSPMKGHSHVYWYRQLPEEGLKFMVYLQKENIIDESGMPKERFSAEFPKEGPSILRIQQVVRGDSAAYFCASSPPRSYEQYFGPGTRLTVT.

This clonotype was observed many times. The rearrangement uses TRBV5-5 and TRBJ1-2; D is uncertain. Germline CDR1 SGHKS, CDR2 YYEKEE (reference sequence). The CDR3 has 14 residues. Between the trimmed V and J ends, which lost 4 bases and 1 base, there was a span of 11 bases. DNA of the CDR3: TGTGCCAGCAGCCTTCACACCAATAACTATGGCTACACCTTC. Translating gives CASSLHTNNYGYTF.

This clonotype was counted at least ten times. The CDR3, as DNA: TGCGCCAGCAGCGCCGAACCAGGGAGCCAGCCCCAGCATTTT. Translation gives CASSAEPGSQPQHF. V gene TRBV5-1 combines with J gene TRBJ1-5; tentative D call: TRBD1 (5 bases). Germline V gene lookup returns CDR1 SGHRS and CDR2 YFSETQ. V lost 4 bases and J 7 bases, leaving 15 bases between the germline ends. The length of the CDR3 is 14 residues.

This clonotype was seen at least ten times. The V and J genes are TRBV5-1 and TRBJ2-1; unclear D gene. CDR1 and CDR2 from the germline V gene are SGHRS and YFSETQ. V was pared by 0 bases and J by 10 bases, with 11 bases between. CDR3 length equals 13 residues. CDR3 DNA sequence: TGCGCCAGCAGCTTGGCTGGTGTTAGGGAGCAGTTCTTC. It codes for CASSLAGVREQFF.

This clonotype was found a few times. The CDR3 DNA sequence: TGCAGTGCTAGGGGGGACTATCAAGAGACCCAGTACTTC. Residues: CSARGDYQETQYF. The J gene is TRBJ2-5, the V gene TRBV20-1; TRBD2 matches at 7 bases. The CDR3 consists of 13 residues. Germline V CDR1 and CDR2: DFQATT, SNEGSKA (reference sequence). Unmatched junction bases numbered 3, after V lost 3 bases and J lost 2 bases.

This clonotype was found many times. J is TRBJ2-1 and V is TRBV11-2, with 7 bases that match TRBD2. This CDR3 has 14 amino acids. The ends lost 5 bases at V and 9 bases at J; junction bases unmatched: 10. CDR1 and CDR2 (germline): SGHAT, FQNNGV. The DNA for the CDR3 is TGTGCCAGCAGCGAAAGGGACTACTTCGGTGAGCAGTTCTTC. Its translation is CASSERDYFGEQFF.

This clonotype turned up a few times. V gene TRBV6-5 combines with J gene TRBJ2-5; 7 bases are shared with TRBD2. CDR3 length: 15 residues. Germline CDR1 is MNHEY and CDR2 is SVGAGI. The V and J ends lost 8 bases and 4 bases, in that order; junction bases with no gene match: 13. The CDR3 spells CASGERQGGGETQYF. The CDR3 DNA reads TGTGCCAGCGGCGAAAGGCAGGGCGGGGGAGAGACCCAGTACTTC.

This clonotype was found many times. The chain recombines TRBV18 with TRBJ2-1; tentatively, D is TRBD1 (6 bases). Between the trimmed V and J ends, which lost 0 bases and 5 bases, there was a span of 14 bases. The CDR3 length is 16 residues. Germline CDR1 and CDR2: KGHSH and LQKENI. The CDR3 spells CASSPPKTGQHNEQFF. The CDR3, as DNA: TGTGCCAGCTCACCACCGAAAACAGGGCAACACAATGAGCAGTTCTTC.

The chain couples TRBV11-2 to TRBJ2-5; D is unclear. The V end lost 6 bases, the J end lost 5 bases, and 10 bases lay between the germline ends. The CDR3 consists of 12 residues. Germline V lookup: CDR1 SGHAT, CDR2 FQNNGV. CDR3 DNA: TGTGCCAGCAGAAAGGGATACGAGACCCAGTACTTC. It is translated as CASRKGYETQYF.

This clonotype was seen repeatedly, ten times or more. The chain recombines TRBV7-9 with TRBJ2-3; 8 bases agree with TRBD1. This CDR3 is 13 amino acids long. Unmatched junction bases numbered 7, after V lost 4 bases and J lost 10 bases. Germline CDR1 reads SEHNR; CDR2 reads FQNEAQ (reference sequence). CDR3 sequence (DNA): TGTGCCAGCAGCTCCACGGGACAGGTTGCGCAGTATTTT. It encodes CASSSTGQVAQYF.

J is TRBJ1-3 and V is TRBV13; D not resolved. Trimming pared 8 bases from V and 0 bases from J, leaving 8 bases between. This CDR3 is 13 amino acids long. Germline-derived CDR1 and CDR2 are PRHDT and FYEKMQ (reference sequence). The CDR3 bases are TGTGCCAGCCGTAGCTACTCTGGAAACACCATATATTTT. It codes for CASRSYSGNTIYF.

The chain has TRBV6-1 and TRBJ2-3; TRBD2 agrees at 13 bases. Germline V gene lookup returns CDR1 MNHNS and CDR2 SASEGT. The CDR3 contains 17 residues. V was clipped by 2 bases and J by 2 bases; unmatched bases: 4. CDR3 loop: CASSEILAGGPTDTQYF. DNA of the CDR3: TGTGCCAGCAGTGAAATACTAGCGGGGGGGCCCACAGATACGCAGTATTTT.

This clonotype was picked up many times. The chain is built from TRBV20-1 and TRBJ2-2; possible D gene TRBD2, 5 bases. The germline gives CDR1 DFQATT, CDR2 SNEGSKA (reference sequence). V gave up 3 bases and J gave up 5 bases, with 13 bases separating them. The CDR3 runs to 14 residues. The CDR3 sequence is CSARARGRTGELFF. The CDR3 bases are TGCAGTGCTAGGGCCCGAGGGCGGACCGGGGAGCTGTTTTTT.

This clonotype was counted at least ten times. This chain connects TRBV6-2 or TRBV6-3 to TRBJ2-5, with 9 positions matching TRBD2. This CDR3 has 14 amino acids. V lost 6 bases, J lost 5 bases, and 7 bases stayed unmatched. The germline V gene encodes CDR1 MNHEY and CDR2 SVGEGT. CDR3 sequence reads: CASSWSGGRETQYF. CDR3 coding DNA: TGTGCCAGCAGCTGGAGCGGGGGGAGGGAGACCCAGTACTTC.